Shown below are 19 T cell receptor beta chains from a single sample sequenced in a study of PD-L1 blockade in urothelial cancer. Time point indicated: peripheral blood 6 weeks after treatment start. Libraries were prepared by immunoSEQ multiplex PCR; TCRdb keeps only in-frame clonotypes and omits some of them. This table has 41,000 or so clones, about 88% appearing once. Sequencing was performed on PBMCs, taken around atezolizumab (anti-PD-L1) treatment. These receptors were taken from a man aged 65 to 79 with urothelial cancer.

This chain connects TRBV4-1 to TRBJ2-5; D is unclear. Germline-derived CDR1 and CDR2 are MGHRA and YSYEKL. This CDR3 region has 15 residues. Trimming left V 3 bases short and J 5 bases short, with 16 bases between. CDR3 sequence reads: CASSQTSSRFETQYF. As DNA, the CDR3 is TGCGCCAGCAGCCAGACTTCCTCCAGATTCGAGACCCAGTACTTC.

V and J are TRBV19 and TRBJ2-6; TRBD1 agrees at 8 bases. Germline CDR1 is LNHDA and CDR2 is SQIVND (reference sequence). The ends lost 5 bases at V and 0 bases at J; junction bases unmatched: 3. The CDR3 contains 16 residues. As DNA, the CDR3 is TGTGCCAGTAGTCGAACAGGGGGCTCTGGGGCCAACGTCCTGACTTTC. Protein product: CASSRTGGSGANVLTF.

This clone was found once. The rearrangement joins TRBV5-1 to TRBJ2-7; 7 nucleotides align to TRBD1. V shed 4 bases and J 0 bases; nucleotides not matched to a gene: 7. CDR1 and CDR2 from the germline V gene are SGHRS and YFSETQ. The CDR3 totals 15 residues. The CDR3 region is CASSRGQSASYEQYF. CDR3 DNA: TGCGCCAGCAGCAGGGGACAGTCTGCCTCCTACGAGCAGTACTTC.

The V and J genes are TRBV11-3 and TRBJ2-1; D not certain. V was clipped by 0 bases and J by 9 bases, with 9 bases between them. The germline CDR1 and CDR2 sequences are SGHNT and YENEEA. The CDR3 sequence is 13 residues long. The CDR3 region is CASSLDRVGEQFF. The CDR3 DNA follows: TGTGCCAGCAGCTTAGATCGGGTAGGTGAGCAGTTCTTC. Filled out from reference TRBV11-3 and TRBJ2-1, the complete variable domain reads EAGVVQSPRYKIIEKKQPVAFWCNPISGHNTLYWYLQNLGQGPELLIRYENEEAVDDSQLPKDRFSAERLKGVDSTLKIQPAELGDSAVYLCASSLDRVGEQFFGPGTRLTVL.

This sequence joins TRBV27 and TRBJ2-7; D possibly corresponds to TRBD2 (6 bases). Trimming pared 3 bases from V and 2 bases from J, leaving 8 bases between. The CDR3 runs 13 residues. Germline V gene sequence: CDR1 MNHEY, CDR2 SMNVEV (reference sequence). CDR3 residues: CASSFTGAYEQYF. The CDR3 nucleotides read TGTGCCAGCAGTTTTACGGGGGCCTACGAGCAGTACTTC.

The chain employs TRBV7-9 and TRBJ2-7, with 7 bases fitting TRBD1. The CDR3 sequence is 13 residues long. CDR1 and CDR2 from the germline V gene are SEHNR and FQNEAQ (reference sequence). Trimming cost V 5 bases and J 3 bases; bases outside gene matches: 4. The CDR3 DNA sequence: TGTGCCAGCAGCAAGAGGGACAGCTACGAGCAGTACTTC. It yields the protein CASSKRDSYEQYF.

The chain employs TRBV2 and TRBJ1-3; D not certain. The CDR3 consists of 12 residues. The germline V gene encodes CDR1 SNHLY and CDR2 FYNNEI. The V and J ends lost 6 bases and 5 bases respectively, with 8 bases between them. CDR3 sequence: CASSGGRNTIYF. The CDR3 DNA follows: TGTGCCAGCAGCGGCGGTAGAAACACCATATATTTT. Drawing the rest from reference TRBV2 and TRBJ1-3, the complete variable domain is EPEVTQTPSHQVTQMGQEVILRCVPISNHLYFYWYRQILGQKVEFLVSFYNNEISEKSEIFDDQFSVERPDGSNFTLKIRSTKLEDSAMYFCASSGGRNTIYFGEGSWLTVV.

The chain couples TRBV7-9 to TRBJ2-3, with 13 bases that match TRBD2. Germline V gene sequence: CDR1 SEHNR, CDR2 FQNEAQ (reference sequence). The CDR3 length is 16 residues. Germline trimming cut 8 bases from V and 3 bases from J; bases unmatched to any gene: 8. CDR3 sequence: CASGKLAGGRTDTQYF. CDR3 nucleotides: TGTGCCAGCGGAAAACTAGCGGGAGGGAGAACAGATACGCAGTATTTT.

The V and J genes are TRBV5-1 and TRBJ2-6, with D unresolved. The CDR3 totals 14 residues. CDR1 SGHRS and CDR2 YFSETQ come from the germline V gene. V lost 5 bases, J lost 4 bases, and 10 bases lay in between. The CDR3 region has the DNA TGCGCCAGCAGAGCCGGTACCGGGGCCAACGTCCTGACTTTC. Amino acids: CASRAGTGANVLTF.

The chain has TRBV7-9 and TRBJ1-4; D gene ambiguous. Looked up from germline, CDR1 is SEHNR and CDR2 is FQNEAQ (reference sequence). CDR3 length: 14 residues. V was trimmed by 1 base and J by 5 bases, leaving 8 bases between them. This CDR3 is CASSLGVRNEKLFF. In DNA form, the CDR3 reads TGTGCCAGCAGCTTAGGTGTCAGAAATGAAAAACTGTTTTTT.

This chain's CDR3 is CASRDRGSHEQYF. CDR3 nucleotide sequence: TGTGCCAGCAGGGACAGGGGAAGCCACGAGCAGTACTTC. V and J are TRBV6-1 and TRBJ2-7; 9 nucleotides match TRBD1. The germline V gene has CDR1 MNHNS and CDR2 SASEGT. V shed 6 bases and J 5 bases; nucleotides not matched to a gene: 5. The CDR3 covers 13 residues.

V usage is TRBV18 and J usage is TRBJ2-6; TRBD2 is a possible D gene (5 bases). The CDR3 loop spans 17 amino acids. V gave up 1 base and J gave up 0 bases, with 10 bases separating them. Germline CDR1 KGHSH, CDR2 LQKENI. CDR3 region: CASSPQEVSSGANVLTF. The DNA for the CDR3 is TGTGCCAGCTCACCACAGGAGGTTAGCTCTGGGGCCAACGTCCTGACTTTC.

The V call is TRBV30, the J call TRBJ1-6; 10 bases agree with TRBD1. With 5 bases clipped from V and 9 bases from J, the junction kept 4 bases outside the gene matches. The CDR3 loop spans 13 amino acids. Germline V gene sequence: CDR1 GTSNPN, CDR2 SVGIG (reference sequence). The DNA for the CDR3 is TGTGCCTGGCTACGGGACAGGGGTTCACCCCTCCACTTT. Translating gives CAWLRDRGSPLHF.

The rearrangement uses TRBV2 and TRBJ1-2; 8 nucleotides match TRBD1. CDR1 and CDR2 (germline): SNHLY, FYNNEI. CDR3 length equals 13 residues. The V segment lost 6 bases and the J segment 6 bases; nucleotides outside the gene matches: 6. CDR3 amino acids: CASSRQGTDGYTF. The DNA for the CDR3 is TGTGCCAGCAGCCGACAGGGGACGGATGGCTACACCTTC.

The gene calls are TRBV5-1 and TRBJ1-3, with 8 bases that match TRBD1. Germline CDR1 is SGHRS and CDR2 is YFSETQ. J lost 2 bases, V lost 2 bases, and 0 bases had no gene match. The CDR3 loop spans 14 amino acids. CDR3 in amino acids: CASSLQGAGNTIYF. The CDR3 DNA reads as TGCGCCAGCAGCTTACAGGGGGCTGGAAACACCATATATTTT.

This chain links TRBV7-6 with TRBJ2-7, with TRBD1 as a possible D gene (5 bases). V was pared by 5 bases and J by 7 bases, with 12 bases between. This CDR3 has 12 amino acids. Germline CDR1 is SGHVS and CDR2 is FNYEAQ. The CDR3 spells CASSTRAREQYF. The CDR3 region has the DNA TGTGCCAGCAGCACCAGGGCTAGGGAGCAGTACTTC.

In this sample, this clone turned up a few times. The chain recombines TRBV19 with TRBJ1-1, with D tentatively TRBD1 (5 bases). The CDR3 covers 12 residues. Germline V lookup: CDR1 LNHDA, CDR2 SQIVND (reference sequence). Trimming cost V 6 bases and J 3 bases, with 8 bases left between them. As DNA, the CDR3 is TGTGCCAGTAGGTCAGGGTACACTGAAGCTTTCTTT. It codes for CASRSGYTEAFF.

The chain links TRBV6-5 to TRBJ1-1, with TRBD1 matching 7 bases. CDR1 and CDR2 (germline): MNHEY, SVGAGI. V shed 7 bases and J 2 bases; nucleotides not matched to a gene: 7. There are 14 residues in the CDR3. The CDR3 region is CASTRDSSNTEAFF. In DNA form, the CDR3 reads TGTGCCAGCACAAGGGACAGCTCCAACACTGAAGCTTTCTTT.

The gene calls are TRBV2 and TRBJ2-7, with TRBD1 matching over 10 bases. CDR3 length equals 13 residues. The ends lost 10 bases at V and 2 bases at J; junction bases unmatched: 5. CDR1 and CDR2 from the germline V gene are SNHLY and FYNNEI. The CDR3 reads CATTGTGAYEQYF. The CDR3 nucleotides are TGTGCCACCACCGGGACAGGGGCCTACGAGCAGTACTTC.